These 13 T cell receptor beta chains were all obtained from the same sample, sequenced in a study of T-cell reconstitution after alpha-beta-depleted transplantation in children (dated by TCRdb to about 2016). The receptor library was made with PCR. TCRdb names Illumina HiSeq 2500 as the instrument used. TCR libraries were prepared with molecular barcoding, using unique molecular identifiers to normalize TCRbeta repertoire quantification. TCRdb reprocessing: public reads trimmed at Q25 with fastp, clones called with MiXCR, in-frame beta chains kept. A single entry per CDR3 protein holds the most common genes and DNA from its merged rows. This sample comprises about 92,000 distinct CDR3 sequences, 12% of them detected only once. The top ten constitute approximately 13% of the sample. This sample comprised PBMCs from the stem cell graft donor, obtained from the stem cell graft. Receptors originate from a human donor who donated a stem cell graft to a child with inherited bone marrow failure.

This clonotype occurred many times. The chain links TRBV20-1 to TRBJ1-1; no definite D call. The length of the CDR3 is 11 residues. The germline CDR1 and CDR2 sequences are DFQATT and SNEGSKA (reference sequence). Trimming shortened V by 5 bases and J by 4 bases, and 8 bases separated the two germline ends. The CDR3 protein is CSAPAFTEAFF. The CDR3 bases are TGCAGTGCTCCTGCCTTCACTGAAGCTTTCTTT.

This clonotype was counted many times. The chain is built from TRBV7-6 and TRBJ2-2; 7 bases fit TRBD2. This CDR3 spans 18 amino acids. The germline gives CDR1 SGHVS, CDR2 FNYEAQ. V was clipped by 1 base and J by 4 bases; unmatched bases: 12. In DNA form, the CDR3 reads TGTGCCAGCAGCTTAGAGGGGATTTATGCGGGAGCCACCGGGGAGCTGTTTTTT. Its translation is CASSLEGIYAGATGELFF.

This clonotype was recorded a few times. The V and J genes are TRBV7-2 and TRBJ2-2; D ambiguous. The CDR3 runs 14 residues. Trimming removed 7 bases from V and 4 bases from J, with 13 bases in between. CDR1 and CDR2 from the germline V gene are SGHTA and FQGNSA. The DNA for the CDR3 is TGTGCCAGCATCCTCCGTTTTGGCACCGGGGAGCTGTTTTTT. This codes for CASILRFGTGELFF.

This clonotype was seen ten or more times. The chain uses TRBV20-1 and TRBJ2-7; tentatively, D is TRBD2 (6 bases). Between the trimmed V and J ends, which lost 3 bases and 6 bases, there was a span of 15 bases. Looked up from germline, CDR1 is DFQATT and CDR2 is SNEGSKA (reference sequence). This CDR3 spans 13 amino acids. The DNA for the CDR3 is TGCAGTGCTAGTTACGGGAGAAGGCCCGAGCAGTACTTC. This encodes CSASYGRRPEQYF.

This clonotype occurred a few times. The CDR3, as DNA: TGTGCCAGCATGCCGGGACGTAACTACAATGAGCAGTTCTTC. Protein sequence: CASMPGRNYNEQFF. This chain joins TRBV11-2 and TRBJ2-1; D possibly uses TRBD1 or TRBD2 (5 bases each). The ends were cut back, 7 bases at V and 3 bases at J, with 13 bases in the middle. This CDR3 contains 14 residues. Germline V lookup: CDR1 SGHAT, CDR2 FQNNGV.

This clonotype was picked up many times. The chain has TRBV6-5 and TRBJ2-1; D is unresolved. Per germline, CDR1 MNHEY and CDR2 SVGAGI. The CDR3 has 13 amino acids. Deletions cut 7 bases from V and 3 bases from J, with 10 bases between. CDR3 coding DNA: TGTGCCAGCATGTCAGGATACTACAATGAGCAGTTCTTC. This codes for CASMSGYYNEQFF.

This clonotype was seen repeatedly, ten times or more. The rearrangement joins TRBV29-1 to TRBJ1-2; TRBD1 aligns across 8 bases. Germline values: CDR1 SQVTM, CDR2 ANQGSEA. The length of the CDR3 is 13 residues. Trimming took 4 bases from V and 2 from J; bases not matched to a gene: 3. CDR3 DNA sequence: TGCAGCGTTGGAAGGACAGGGAACTATGGCTACACCTTC. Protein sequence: CSVGRTGNYGYTF.

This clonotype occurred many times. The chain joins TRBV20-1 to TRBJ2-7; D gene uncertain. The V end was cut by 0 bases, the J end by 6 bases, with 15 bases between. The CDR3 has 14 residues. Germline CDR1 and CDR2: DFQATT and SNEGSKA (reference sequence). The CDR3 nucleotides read TGCAGTGCTAGAGATCTCCTCTACAACACCGAGCAGTACTTC. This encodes CSARDLLYNTEQYF.

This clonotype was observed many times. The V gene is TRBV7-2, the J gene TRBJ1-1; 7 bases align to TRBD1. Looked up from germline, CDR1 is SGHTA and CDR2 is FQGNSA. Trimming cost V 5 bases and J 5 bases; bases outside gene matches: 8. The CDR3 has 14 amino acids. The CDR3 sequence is CASSQPSTGTEAFF. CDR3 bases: TGTGCCAGCAGCCAACCCTCGACAGGGACTGAAGCTTTCTTT.

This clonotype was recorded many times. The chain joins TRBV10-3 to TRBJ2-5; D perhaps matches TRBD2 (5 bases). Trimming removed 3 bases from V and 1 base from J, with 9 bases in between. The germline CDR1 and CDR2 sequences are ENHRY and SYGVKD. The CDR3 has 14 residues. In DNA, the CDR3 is TGTGCCATCAGTGAAGGACTCTCCCAAGAGACCCAGTACTTC. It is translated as CAISEGLSQETQYF.

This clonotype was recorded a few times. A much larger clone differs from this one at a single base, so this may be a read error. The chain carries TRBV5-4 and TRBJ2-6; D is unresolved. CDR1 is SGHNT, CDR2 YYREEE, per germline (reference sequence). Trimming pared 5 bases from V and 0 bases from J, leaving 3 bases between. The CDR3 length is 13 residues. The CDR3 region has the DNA TGTGCCAGCAGACCCTCTGGGGCCAACGTCCTGACTTTC. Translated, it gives CASRPSGANVLTF. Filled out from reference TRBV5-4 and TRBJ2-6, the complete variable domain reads ETGVTQSPTHLIKTRGQQVTLRCSSQSGHNTVSWYQQALGQGPQFIFQYYREEENGRGNFPPRFSGLQFPNYSSELNVNALELDDSALYLCASRPSGANVLTFGAGSRLTVL.

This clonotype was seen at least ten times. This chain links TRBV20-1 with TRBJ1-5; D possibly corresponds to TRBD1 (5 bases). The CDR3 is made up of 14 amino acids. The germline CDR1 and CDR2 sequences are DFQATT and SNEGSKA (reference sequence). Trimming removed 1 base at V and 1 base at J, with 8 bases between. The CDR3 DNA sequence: TGCAGTGCTAGAGGGGGCGCGAGCAATCAGCCCCAGCATTTT. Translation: CSARGGASNQPQHF.

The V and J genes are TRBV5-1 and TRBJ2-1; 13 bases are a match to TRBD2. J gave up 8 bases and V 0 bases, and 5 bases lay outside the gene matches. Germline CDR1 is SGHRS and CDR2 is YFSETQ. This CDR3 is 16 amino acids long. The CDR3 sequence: CASSLATSGRFYEQFF. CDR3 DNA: TGCGCCAGCAGCTTGGCGACTAGCGGGAGGTTCTATGAGCAGTTCTTC.